This T cell receptor beta chain was sequenced in a study of low-dose radiotherapy and immunotherapy resistance in tumors. Covering alpha and beta chains, TRAV- and TRBV-specific primers were used for the first-strand cDNA. Both a constant-region primer and a V-primer adapter served to amplify TCRs across 20 PCR cycles. MiXCR, applied by TCRdb to the reads, yields one record per CDR3 protein. Seen here are about 64,000 distinct CDR3 sequences, 26% observed once, and the top ten hold 5.5% to 8.5%. Trimming left V 4 bases short and J 3 bases short, with 13 bases between. The CDR3 has 14 amino acids. In germline, CDR1 is SGHTA, CDR2 FQGNSA. Sample time point: before trial treatment. This clonotype was detected many times.

The sequence was obtained from a male donor with rectosigmoid adenocarcinoma. This material consisted of PBMCs, taken before treatment. The chain links TRBV7-2 to TRBJ2-7; a possible D gene is TRBD2 (5 bases). The CDR3 bases are TGTGCCAGCAGCTCGCGGGCCCGGAACTACGAGCAGTACTTC. Its protein product is CASSSRARNYEQYF.